This T cell receptor (beta chain) was found in a study of vaccination effects on CD4 cells after COVID-19. Prior to sequencing, the ViraFEST assay stimulated PBMC with viral peptide pools, which expanded the antigen-specific CD4+ T cells. Following 10 days of culture, CD4+ T cells were isolated. Two-dose vaccination with either BNT162b2 or mRNA-1273 was given to the participants. With roughly 9.5 ug/ml peptides and around 9.6 IU/ml IL-2, a few million PBMC per well were cultured. The method was immunoSEQ multiplex PCR; TCRdb's version includes in-frame clones alone and lacks a portion of them. The table includes roughly 20,000 clones, approximately 72% detected once. Turning to this clone: Its antigen remains unidentified.

This clonotype was obtained from a human donor who received a COVID-19 vaccine. Sequenced here: CD4+ T cells from PBMCs cultured with HCoV-NL63 spike peptides, sampled after COVID-19 vaccination.

The CDR3 loop is CASIGMAKKQGGVEQFF. As DNA, the CDR3 is TGCGCCAGCATCGGAATGGCCAAGAAGCAAGGAGGGGTTGAGCAGTTCTTC. The V call is TRBV10-2, the J call TRBJ2-1, with a possible D match to TRBD2 (6 bases). CDR1 is WSHSY, CDR2 SAAADI, per germline. The CDR3 has 17 residues. The ends were cut back, 7 bases at V and 9 bases at J, with 28 bases in the middle.